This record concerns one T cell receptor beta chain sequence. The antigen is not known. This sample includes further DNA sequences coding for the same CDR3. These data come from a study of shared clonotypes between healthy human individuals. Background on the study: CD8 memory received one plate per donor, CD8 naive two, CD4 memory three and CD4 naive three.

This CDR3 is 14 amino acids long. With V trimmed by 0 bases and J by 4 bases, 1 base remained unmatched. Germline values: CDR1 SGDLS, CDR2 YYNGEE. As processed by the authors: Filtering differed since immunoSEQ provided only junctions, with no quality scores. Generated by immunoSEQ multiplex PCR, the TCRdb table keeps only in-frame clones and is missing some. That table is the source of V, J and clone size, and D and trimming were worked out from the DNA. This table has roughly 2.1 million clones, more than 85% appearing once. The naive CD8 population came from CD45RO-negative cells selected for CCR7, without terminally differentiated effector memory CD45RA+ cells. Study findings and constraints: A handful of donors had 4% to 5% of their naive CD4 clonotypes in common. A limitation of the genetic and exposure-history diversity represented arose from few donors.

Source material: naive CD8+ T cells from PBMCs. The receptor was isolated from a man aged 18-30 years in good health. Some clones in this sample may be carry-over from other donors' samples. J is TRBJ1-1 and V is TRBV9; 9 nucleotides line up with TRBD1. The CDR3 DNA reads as TGTGCCAGCAGCGTAGTGGACAGGGGCACTGAAGCTTTCTTT. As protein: CASSVVDRGTEAFF.